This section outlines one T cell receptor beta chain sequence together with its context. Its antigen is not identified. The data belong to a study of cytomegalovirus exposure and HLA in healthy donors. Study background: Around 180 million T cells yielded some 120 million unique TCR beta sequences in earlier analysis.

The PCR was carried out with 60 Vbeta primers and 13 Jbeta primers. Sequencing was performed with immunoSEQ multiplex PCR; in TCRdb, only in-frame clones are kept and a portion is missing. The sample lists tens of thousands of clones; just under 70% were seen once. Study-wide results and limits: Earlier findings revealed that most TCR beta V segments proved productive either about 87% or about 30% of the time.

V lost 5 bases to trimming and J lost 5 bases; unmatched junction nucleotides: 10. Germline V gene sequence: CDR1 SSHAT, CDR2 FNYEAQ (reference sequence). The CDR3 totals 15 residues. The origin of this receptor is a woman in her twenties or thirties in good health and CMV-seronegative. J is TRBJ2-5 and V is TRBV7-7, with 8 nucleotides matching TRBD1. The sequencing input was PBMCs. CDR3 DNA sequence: TGTGCCAGCAGCCCTGGGGGCAGGGGGCCGGAGACCCAGTACTTC. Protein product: CASSPGGRGPETQYF. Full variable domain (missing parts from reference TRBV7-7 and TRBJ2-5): GAGVSQSPRYKVTKRGQDVTLRCDPISSHATLYWYQQALGQGPEFLTYFNYEAQPDKSGLPSDRFSAERPEGSISTLTIQRTEQRDSAMYRCASSPGGRGPETQYFGPGTRLLVL.